Below, 2 T cell receptor beta chains from the same sample are listed, as sequenced in a study of regulatory T cells in long-lasting Graves disease. Regarding time point: persistent/refractory GD, antithyroid drugs over 5 years with positive TRAb. After RNA was extracted from PBMCs, the TCR library was made from it. For TCR beta, libraries came from iRepertoire HTBI primers and Arm-PCR of CDR3 regions. Via MiXCR, TCRdb re-called the multiplex PCR reads, giving one row per CDR3 protein. The sample lists 400,000 to 500,000 distinct CDR3 sequences, around a fifth occurring once. The sample was peripheral blood mononuclear cells (PBMCs), taken when the disease was refractory, from a patient treated with antithyroid drugs. The receptor source for this set is a female donor with Graves disease.

This sequence joins TRBV20-1 and TRBJ2-7; maybe TRBD2 (6 bases). Germline V gene lookup returns CDR1 DFQATT and CDR2 SNEGSKA (reference sequence). The CDR3 consists of 15 residues. Trimming stripped 0 bases from V and 7 bases from J, with 19 bases between. The DNA of the CDR3 is TGCAGTGCTAGAGATGGGTCACGGGGGAGAGAGGAGCAGTACTTC. Translation gives CSARDGSRGREEQYF.

This clonotype was detected only a few times. The V gene is TRBV20-1, the J gene TRBJ2-5; D may be TRBD2 (6 bases). Trimming pared 1 base from V and 2 bases from J, leaving 11 bases between. CDR3 size: 14 residues. Germline V gene data show CDR1 as DFQATT and CDR2 as SNEGSKA (reference sequence). Here the CDR3 DNA reads TGCAGTGCTAGAGGGGGGGTGGAGCAAGAGACCCAGTACTTC. Its translation: CSARGGVEQETQYF.